Listed below are T cell receptor beta chains from one sample, sequenced in a study of shared clonotypes between healthy human individuals. The protocol was immunoSEQ multiplex PCR, while the TCRdb copy is restricted to in-frame clones and leaves out a portion. Counted here are some 530,000 clones, more than 75% occurring once; the ten biggest clones make up more than 10%. Source material: PBMCs. The receptor set was obtained from a woman in her forties in good health. Some clones in this sample may be carry-over from other donors' samples. Each CDR3 is given with its conserved first and last residue. D genes are given only for firm matches. Part of the rows lack a size; the others show once, few, many or a class for expanded clones.

TRBJ1-2,TRBV6-5,.,TRBD1,CASSYSAGGTGYTF,TGTGCCAGCAGTTACTCGGCAGGGGGGACTGGCTACACCTTC
TRBJ2-2,TRBV10-3,many,.,CAISEHRQGRLSTGELFF,TGTGCCATCAGTGAGCACCGGCAGGGGCGTCTTAGCACCGGGGAGCTGTTTTTT
TRBJ2-1,TRBV19,.,TRBD2,CASSMDTSGPRLEQFF,TGTGCCAGTAGTATGGATACTAGCGGGCCCCGCCTTGAGCAGTTCTTC
TRBJ2-7,TRBV15,.,TRBD1,CATSRDRRDRAYEQYF,TGTGCCACCAGCAGAGATCGTAGGGACAGGGCCTACGAGCAGTACTTC
TRBJ1-4,TRBV5-1,many,TRBD1,CASSFTGTGGEKLFF,TGCGCCAGCAGCTTTACCGGGACAGGTGGCGAAAAACTGTTTTTT
TRBJ2-5,TRBV5-6,.,.,CASSLYLAETQYF,TGTGCCAGCAGCTTGTATCTGGCAGAGACCCAGTACTTC
TRBJ2-2,TRBV2,once,.,CASSTNGGRNTGELFF,TGTGCCAGCAGTACCAATGGTGGGAGGAACACCGGGGAGCTGTTTTTT
TRBJ1-1,TRBV14,.,.,CASSQPGPGTEAFF,TGTGCCAGCAGCCAACCAGGGCCGGGCACTGAAGCTTTCTTT
TRBJ1-3,TRBV19,.,.,CASSEVAGNTIYF,TGTGCCAGTAGTGAGGTAGCTGGAAACACCATATATTTT
TRBJ2-5,TRBV7-7,once,.,CASSLGGRSETQYF,TGTGCTAGCAGCTTAGGGGGTAGGAGTGAGACCCAGTACTTC
TRBJ2-2,TRBV5-5,.,.,CASSLRGSGELFF,TGTGCCAGCAGCTTGCGGGGTTCCGGGGAGCTGTTTTTT
TRBJ2-3,TRBV6-5,.,.,CASSRTRAWDTQYF,TGTGCCAGCAGTCGAACCAGGGCGTGGGATACGCAGTATTTT
TRBJ2-3,TRBV6-4,many,.,CASSDGQETDTQYF,TGTGCCAGCAGTGACGGGCAGGAAACAGATACGCAGTATTTT
TRBJ1-5,TRBV15,once,.,CATSRDLRQGGNQPQHF,TGTGCCACCAGCAGAGATTTACGTCAGGGAGGGAATCAGCCCCAGCATTTT
TRBJ2-2,TRBV25-1,.,.,CASSEPTATGELFF,TGTGCCAGCAGTGAACCAACAGCCACCGGGGAGCTGTTTTTT
TRBJ2-7,TRBV19,.,.,CASSTDGGGTSYEQYF,TGTGCCAGTAGTACCGACGGTGGGGGAACCTCCTACGAGCAGTACTTC
TRBJ1-3,TRBV19,few,.,CASRTASGNTIYF,TGTGCCAGTCGGACAGCCTCTGGAAACACCATATATTTT
TRBJ2-6,TRBV7-9,.,.,CASSLEAASGANVLTF,TGTGCCAGCAGCTTGGAGGCTGCCTCTGGGGCCAACGTCCTGACTTTC
TRBJ2-2,TRBV4-2,.,TRBD1,CASSREGQGASGELFF,TGTGCCAGCAGTCGCGAGGGACAGGGGGCTTCCGGGGAGCTGTTTTTT
TRBJ1-1,TRBV18,.,.,CASSPLRAGTEAFF,TGTGCCAGCTCACCACTACGGGCGGGCACTGAAGCTTTCTTT
TRBJ1-3,TRBV28,.,.,CASSLALRGTSGNTIYF,TGTGCCAGCAGTTTGGCCCTACGGGGGACCTCTGGAAACACCATATATTTT
TRBJ2-5,TRBV28,.,.,CASSSYQETQYF,TGTGCCAGCAGTAGTTACCAAGAGACCCAGTACTTC
TRBJ1-3,TRBV7-8,.,.,CASSLAAGTGNTIYF,TGTGCCAGCAGCTTAGCGGCAGGGACTGGAAACACCATATATTTT
TRBJ2-1,TRBV9,.,.,CASSVVDREQFF,TGTGCCAGCAGCGTAGTTGACCGTGAGCAGTTCTTC
TRBJ2-2,TRBV2,many,.,CASSVTARELFF,TGTGCCAGCAGTGTGACCGCCCGGGAGCTGTTTTTT
TRBJ1-4,TRBV11-2,.,.,CASSPGRDTANEKLFF,TGTGCCAGCAGCCCAGGACGGGACACCGCTAATGAAAAACTGTTTTTT
TRBJ2-1,TRBV7-3,.,.,CASSLAPGQSYNEQFF,TGTGCCAGCAGCTTAGCCCCGGGACAATCCTACAATGAGCAGTTCTTC
TRBJ1-5,TRBV6-6,.,.,CASRISEAKAHF,TGTGCCAGCCGTATCTCCGAAGCAAAGGCGCATTTT
TRBJ2-7,TRBV4-2,once,TRBD1,CASSPGTGGRNEQYF,TGTGCCAGCAGCCCTGGGACAGGGGGGCGGAACGAGCAGTACTTC